This TCR beta chain was identified during a study of OX40 agonist ivuxolimab in advanced cancers. Study as a whole: Dose-escalation subjects each had hepatocellular carcinoma, melanoma, renal cell or head and neck cancer. General study points: Expanded clones were, on average, more numerous among CD8+ T cells than CD4+. With doses of 0.1 to 3.0 mg/kg, CD4+ and CD8+ blood T cells had undergone clonal expansion by week 6.

Clones were read by immunoSEQ multiplex PCR, and TCRdb kept only the in-frame ones, dropping some. Of 43,000 or so clones listed, 86% are singletons. Sampling times: baseline, cycle 4 day 1, cycle 7 day 1. On this clone itself: The antigen is undetermined.

This material consisted of CD4+ or CD8+ T cells sorted from blood, taken in a trial of the OX40 agonist ivuxolimab. This TCR derives from an adult with an advanced solid tumor such as melanoma, head and neck, liver or kidney cancer.

This chain's CDR3 is CASSVAEGATYNEQFF. The CDR3 nucleotides read TGTGCCAGCAGCGTAGCAGAGGGAGCAACCTACAATGAGCAGTTCTTC. The V call is TRBV9, the J call TRBJ2-1, with D perhaps matching TRBD2 (5 bases). Trimming removed 0 bases from V and 2 bases from J, with 12 bases in between. Germline loops: CDR1 SGDLS, CDR2 YYNGEE. The CDR3 spans 16 residues.